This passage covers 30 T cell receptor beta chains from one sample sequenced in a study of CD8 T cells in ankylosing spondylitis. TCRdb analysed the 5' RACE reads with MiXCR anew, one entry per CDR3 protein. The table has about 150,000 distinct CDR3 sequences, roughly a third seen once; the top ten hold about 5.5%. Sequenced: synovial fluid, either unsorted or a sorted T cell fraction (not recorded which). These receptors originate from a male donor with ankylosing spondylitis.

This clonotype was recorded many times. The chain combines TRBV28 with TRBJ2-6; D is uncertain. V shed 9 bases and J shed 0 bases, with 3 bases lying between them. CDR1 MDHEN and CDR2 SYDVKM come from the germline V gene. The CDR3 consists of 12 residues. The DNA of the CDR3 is TGTGCCAGTAACTCTGGGGCCAACGTCCTGACTTTC. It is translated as CASNSGANVLTF.

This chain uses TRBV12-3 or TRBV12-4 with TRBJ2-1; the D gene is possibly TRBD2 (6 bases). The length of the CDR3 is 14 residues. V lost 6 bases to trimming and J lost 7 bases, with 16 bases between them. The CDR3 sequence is CASRREQFSNEQFF. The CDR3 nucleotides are TGTGCCAGCAGACGGGAGCAGTTTAGTAATGAGCAGTTCTTC.

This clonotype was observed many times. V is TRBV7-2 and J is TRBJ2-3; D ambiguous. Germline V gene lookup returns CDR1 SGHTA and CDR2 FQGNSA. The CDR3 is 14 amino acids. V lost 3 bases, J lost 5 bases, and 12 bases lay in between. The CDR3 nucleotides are TGTGCCAGCAGCTTGGGGAATCCGGGAGATACGCAGTATTTT. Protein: CASSLGNPGDTQYF.

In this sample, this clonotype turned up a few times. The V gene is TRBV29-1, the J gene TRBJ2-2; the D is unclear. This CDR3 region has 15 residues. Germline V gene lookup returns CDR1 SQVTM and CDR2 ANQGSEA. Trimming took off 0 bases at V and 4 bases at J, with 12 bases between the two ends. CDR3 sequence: CSVEERSGITGELFF. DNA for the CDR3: TGCAGCGTTGAAGAACGGTCAGGAATCACCGGGGAGCTGTTTTTT.

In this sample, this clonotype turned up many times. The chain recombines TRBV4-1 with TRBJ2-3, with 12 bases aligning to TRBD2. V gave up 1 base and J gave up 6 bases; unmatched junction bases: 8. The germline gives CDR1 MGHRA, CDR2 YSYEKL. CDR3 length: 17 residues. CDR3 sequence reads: CASSQGASGGAIDTQYF. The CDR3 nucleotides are TGCGCCAGCAGCCAAGGAGCTAGCGGGGGGGCGATTGATACGCAGTATTTT.

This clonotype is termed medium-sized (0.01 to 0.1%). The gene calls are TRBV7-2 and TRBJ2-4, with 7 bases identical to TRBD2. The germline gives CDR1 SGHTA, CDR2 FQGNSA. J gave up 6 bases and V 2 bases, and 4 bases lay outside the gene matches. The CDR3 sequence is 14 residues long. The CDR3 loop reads CASSLQLAPNIQYF. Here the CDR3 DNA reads TGTGCCAGCAGCTTACAACTAGCGCCAAACATTCAGTACTTC.

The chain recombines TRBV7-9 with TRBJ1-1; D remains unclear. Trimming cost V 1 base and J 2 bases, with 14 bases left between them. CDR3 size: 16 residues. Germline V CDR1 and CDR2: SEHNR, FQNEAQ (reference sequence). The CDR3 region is CASSLGGRAGNTEAFF. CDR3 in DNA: TGTGCCAGCAGCTTAGGTGGGCGAGCGGGTAACACTGAAGCTTTCTTT.

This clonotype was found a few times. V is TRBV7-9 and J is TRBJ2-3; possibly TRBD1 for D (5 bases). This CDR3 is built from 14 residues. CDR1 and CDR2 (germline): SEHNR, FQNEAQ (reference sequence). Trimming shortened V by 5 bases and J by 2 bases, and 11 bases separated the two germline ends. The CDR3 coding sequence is TGTGCCAGCAGCAAGGACATTAACACAGATACGCAGTATTTT. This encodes CASSKDINTDTQYF.

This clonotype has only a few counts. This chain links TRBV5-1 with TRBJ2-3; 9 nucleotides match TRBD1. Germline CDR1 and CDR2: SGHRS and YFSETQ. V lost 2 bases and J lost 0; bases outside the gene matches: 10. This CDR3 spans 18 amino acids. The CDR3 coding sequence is TGCGCCAGCAGCTTTGGCCGGGGACAGGGAATTAGCACAGATACGCAGTATTTT. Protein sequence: CASSFGRGQGISTDTQYF.

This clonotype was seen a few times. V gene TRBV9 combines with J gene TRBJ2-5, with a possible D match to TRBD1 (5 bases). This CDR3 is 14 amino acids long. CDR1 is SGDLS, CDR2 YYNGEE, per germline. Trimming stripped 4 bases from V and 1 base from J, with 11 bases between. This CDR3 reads CASSPRQFQETQYF. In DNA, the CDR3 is TGTGCCAGCAGCCCCCGACAGTTCCAAGAGACCCAGTACTTC.

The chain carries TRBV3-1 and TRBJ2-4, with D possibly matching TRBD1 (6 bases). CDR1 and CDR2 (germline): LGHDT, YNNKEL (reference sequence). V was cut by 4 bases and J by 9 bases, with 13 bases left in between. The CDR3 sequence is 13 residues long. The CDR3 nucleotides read TGTGCCAGCAGCCCGGGACATCAGGGCATTCAGTACTTC. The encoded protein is CASSPGHQGIQYF.

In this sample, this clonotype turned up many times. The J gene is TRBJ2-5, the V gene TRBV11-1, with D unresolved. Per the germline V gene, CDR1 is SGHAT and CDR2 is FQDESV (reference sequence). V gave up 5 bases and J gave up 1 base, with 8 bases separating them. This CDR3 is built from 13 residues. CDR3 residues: CASSQDLQETQYF. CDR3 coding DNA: TGTGCCAGCAGCCAAGACCTCCAAGAGACCCAGTACTTC.

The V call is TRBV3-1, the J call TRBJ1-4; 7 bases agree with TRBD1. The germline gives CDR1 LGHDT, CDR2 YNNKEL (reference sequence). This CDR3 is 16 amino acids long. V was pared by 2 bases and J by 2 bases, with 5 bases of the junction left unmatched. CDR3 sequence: CASSQRPGQTNEKLFF. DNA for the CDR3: TGTGCCAGCAGCCAACGCCCGGGACAGACTAATGAAAAACTGTTTTTT.

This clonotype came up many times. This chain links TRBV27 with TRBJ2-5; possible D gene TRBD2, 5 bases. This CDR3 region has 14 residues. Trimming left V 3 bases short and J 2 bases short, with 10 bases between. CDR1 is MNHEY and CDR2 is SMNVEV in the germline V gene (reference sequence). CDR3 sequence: CASSLFGLQETQYF. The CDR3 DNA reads TGTGCCAGCAGTTTGTTCGGACTGCAAGAGACCCAGTACTTC.

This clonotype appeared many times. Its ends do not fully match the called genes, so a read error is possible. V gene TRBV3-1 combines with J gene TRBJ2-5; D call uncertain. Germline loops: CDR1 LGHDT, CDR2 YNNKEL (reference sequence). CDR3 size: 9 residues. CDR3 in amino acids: CASSQENDF. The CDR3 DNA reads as TGTGCCAGCAGCCAAGAAAACGACTTC.

The CDR3 loop is CASTTNRDRNQPQHF. CDR3 DNA: TGTGCCAGTACCACGAACCGGGACAGAAATCAGCCCCAGCATTTT. The chain is built from TRBV19 and TRBJ1-5; TRBD1 matches at 7 bases. Trimming cost V 7 bases and J 4 bases; bases outside gene matches: 10. Germline CDR1 is LNHDA and CDR2 is SQIVND (reference sequence). This CDR3 comprises 15 residues.

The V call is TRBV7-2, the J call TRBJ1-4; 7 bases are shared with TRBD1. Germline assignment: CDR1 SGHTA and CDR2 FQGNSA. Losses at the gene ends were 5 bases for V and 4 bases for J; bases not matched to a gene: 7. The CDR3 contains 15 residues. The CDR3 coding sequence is TGTGCCAGCAGCCAAGACCCAGGGGGTAATGAAAAACTGTTTTTT. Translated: CASSQDPGGNEKLFF.

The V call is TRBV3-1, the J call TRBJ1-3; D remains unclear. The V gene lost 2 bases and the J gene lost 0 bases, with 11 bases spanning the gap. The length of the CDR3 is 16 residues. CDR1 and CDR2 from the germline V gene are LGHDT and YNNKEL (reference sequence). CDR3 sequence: CASSQPSGGSGNTIYF. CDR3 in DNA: TGTGCCAGCAGCCAACCCTCCGGCGGCTCTGGAAACACCATATATTTT.

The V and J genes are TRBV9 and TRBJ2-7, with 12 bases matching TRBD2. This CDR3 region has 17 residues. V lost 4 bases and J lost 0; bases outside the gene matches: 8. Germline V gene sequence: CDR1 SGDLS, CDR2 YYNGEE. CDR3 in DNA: TGTGCCAGCAGCCCCCCGACTAGCGGGGGAAGCTCCTACGAGCAGTACTTC. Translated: CASSPPTSGGSSYEQYF.

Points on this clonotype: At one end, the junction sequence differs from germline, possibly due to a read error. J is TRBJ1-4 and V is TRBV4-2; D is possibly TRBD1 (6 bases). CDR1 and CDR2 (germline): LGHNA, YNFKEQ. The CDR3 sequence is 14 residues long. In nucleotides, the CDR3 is TGTGCCAGCAGCGAAGACAGGTCTAATGAAAAACTGTTTTTT. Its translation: CASSEDRSNEKLFF.

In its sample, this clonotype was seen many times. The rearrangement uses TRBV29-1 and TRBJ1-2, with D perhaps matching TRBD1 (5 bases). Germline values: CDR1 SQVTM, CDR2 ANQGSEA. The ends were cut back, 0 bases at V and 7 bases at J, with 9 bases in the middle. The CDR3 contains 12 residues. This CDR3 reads CSVEDRGFGYTF. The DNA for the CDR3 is TGCAGCGTTGAAGATCGGGGGTTTGGCTACACCTTC.

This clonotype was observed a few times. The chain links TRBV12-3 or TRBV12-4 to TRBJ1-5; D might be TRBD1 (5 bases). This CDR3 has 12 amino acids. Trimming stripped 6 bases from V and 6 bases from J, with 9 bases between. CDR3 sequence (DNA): TGTGCCAGCAGCCCAGGGAGTCAGCCCCAGCATTTT. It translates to CASSPGSQPQHF.

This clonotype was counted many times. CDR3 protein: CSAAARNSGGYEQYF. The CDR3, as DNA: TGCAGTGCCGCGGCTCGGAATAGCGGGGGATACGAGCAGTACTTC. This chain connects TRBV20-1 to TRBJ2-7, with 9 nucleotides matching TRBD2. CDR3 length: 15 residues. Germline CDR1 reads DFQATT; CDR2 reads SNEGSKA (reference sequence). The ends lost 6 bases at V and 4 bases at J; junction bases unmatched: 13.

DNA for the CDR3: TGCGCCAGCAGCTTGGGGACAGTTCCGGGCAGTGGCTACACCTTC. The encoded protein is CASSLGTVPGSGYTF. The chain is built from TRBV5-1 and TRBJ1-2, with a tentative D call TRBD1 (6 bases). The V gene's germline CDR1 is SGHRS and CDR2 YFSETQ. The CDR3 contains 15 residues. Trimming stripped 0 bases from V and 7 bases from J, with 16 bases between.

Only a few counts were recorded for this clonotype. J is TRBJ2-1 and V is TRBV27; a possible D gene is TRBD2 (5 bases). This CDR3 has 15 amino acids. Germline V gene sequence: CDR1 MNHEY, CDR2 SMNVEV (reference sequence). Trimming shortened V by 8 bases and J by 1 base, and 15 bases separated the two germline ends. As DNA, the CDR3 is TGTGCCAGCCACCTCGAGGGTGGTTCCTACAATGAGCAGTTCTTC. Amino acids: CASHLEGGSYNEQFF.

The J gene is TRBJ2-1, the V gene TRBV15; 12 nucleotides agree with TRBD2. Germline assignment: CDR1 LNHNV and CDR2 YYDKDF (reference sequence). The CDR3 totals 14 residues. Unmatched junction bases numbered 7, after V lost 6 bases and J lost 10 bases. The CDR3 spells CATRASGGAGEQFF. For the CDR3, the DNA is TGTGCCACCAGGGCTAGCGGGGGGGCTGGGGAGCAGTTCTTC. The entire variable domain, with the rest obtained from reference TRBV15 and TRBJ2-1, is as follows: DAMVIQNPRYQVTQFGKPVTLSCSQTLNHNVMYWYQQKSSQAPKLLFHYYDKDFNNEADTPDNFQSRRPNTSFCFLDIRSPGLGDTAMYLCATRASGGAGEQFFGPGTRLTVL.

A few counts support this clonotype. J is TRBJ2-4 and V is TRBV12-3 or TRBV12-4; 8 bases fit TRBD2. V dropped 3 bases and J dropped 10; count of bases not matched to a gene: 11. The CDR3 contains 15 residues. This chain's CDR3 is CASSLSGSGSRIQYF. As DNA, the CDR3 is TGTGCCAGCAGTTTGAGCGGGAGCGGGAGTCGGATTCAGTACTTC.

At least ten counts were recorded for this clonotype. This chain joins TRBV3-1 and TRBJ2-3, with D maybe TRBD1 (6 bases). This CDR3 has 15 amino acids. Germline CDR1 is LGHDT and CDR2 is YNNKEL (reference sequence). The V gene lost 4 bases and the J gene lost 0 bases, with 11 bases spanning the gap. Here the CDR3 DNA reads TGTGCCAGCAGCCTCCACAGGGATAGCACAGATACGCAGTATTTT. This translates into CASSLHRDSTDTQYF.

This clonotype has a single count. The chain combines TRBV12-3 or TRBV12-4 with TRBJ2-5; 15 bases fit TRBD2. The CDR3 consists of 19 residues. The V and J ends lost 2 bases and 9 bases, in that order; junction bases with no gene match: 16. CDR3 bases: TGTGCCAGCAGTTTAAAGGGACTAGCGGGAGGAACGGGTAGAGTGGCCCAGTACTTC. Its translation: CASSLKGLAGGTGRVAQYF.

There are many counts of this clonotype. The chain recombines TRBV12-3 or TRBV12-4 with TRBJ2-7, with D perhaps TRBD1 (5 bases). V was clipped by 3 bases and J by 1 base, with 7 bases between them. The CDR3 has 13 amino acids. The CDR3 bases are TGTGCCAGCAGTTTTCAGGGTTCCTACGAGCAGTACTTC. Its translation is CASSFQGSYEQYF.